This T cell receptor (beta chain) was found in a study of blood T cell repertoires in COVID-19. At the level of the study: Samples came from the United States, Italy and Spain, spanning acute and convalescent COVID-19. The cDNA or gDNA used as material had been derived from T cells, B-cell-depleted T cells, or PBMCs.

As originally analysed: The authors estimated nucleated cell counts from reference gene primer amplification. TCRdb's table, derived via immunoSEQ multiplex PCR, lists solely in-frame clones and lacks some. For V, J and clone size, that table is used; D and trimming come from the DNA. The table records over 600,000 clones, around 90% of them present only once. The CDR3 has 16 residues. Germline CDR1 is MGHRA and CDR2 is YSYEKL. The junction had 3 bases not matched to a gene; V was cut back by 1 base and J by 2 bases. The sequencing input was peripheral blood. The clonotype originates from a woman between 18 and 29 years old with acute or convalescent COVID-19. V gene TRBV4-1 combines with J gene TRBJ1-3, with 9 nucleotides matching TRBD1. Written as DNA, the CDR3 is TGCGCCAGCAGCCAAGTCAGACAGGGGGCTGGAAACACCATATATTTT. Amino acid sequence: CASSQVRQGAGNTIYF.